Each of the 25 T cell receptor beta chains below was sequenced from the same sample in a study of blood T cell repertoires in COVID-19. Clones were sequenced by immunoSEQ multiplex PCR, and TCRdb holds only the in-frame ones, with some missing. The sample shows about 87,000 clones, over 70% of them seen only once. The material sequenced was peripheral blood. These receptors all come from a woman aged 45-60 years with acute or convalescent COVID-19.

This clone was seen only a few times. The gene calls are TRBV11-2 and TRBJ1-2; D gene unclear. The germline CDR1 and CDR2 sequences are SGHAT and FQNNGV. There are 13 residues in the CDR3. Trimming cost V 5 bases and J 5 bases, with 12 bases left between them. For the CDR3, the DNA is TGTGCCAGCAGCCCGACACGGGAATATGGCTACACCTTC. Encoded protein: CASSPTREYGYTF. The entire variable domain, with the rest obtained from reference TRBV11-2 and TRBJ1-2, is as follows: EAGVAQSPRYKIIEKRQSVAFWCNPISGHATLYWYQQILGQGPKLLIQFQNNGVVDDSQLPKDRFSAERLKGVDSTLKIQPAKLEDSAVYLCASSPTREYGYTFGSGTRLTVV.

This sequence joins TRBV6-5 and TRBJ2-7, with 7 bases identical to TRBD2. The CDR3 extends over 15 amino acids. After removal of 6 bases from V and 2 bases from J, the junction contained 10 bases not matched to a gene. Germline CDR1 and CDR2: MNHEY and SVGAGI. In nucleotides, the CDR3 is TGTGCCAGCAGCTGGGAGGGGCCTGGCCCCTACGAGCAGTACTTC. Encoded protein: CASSWEGPGPYEQYF.

The chain combines TRBV3-1 (or the pseudogene TRBV3-2) with TRBJ2-6; no firm D call. Germline V gene sequence: CDR1 LGHDT, CDR2 YNNKEL (reference sequence). V lost 4 bases and J lost 0, with 7 bases in between. The CDR3 extends over 15 amino acids. CDR3 in DNA: TGTGCCAGCAGCCCTAGAGGCTCTGGGGCCAACGTCCTGACTTTC. Residues: CASSPRGSGANVLTF.

The rearrangement links TRBV6-5 to TRBJ2-3; 9 bases fit TRBD2. V shed 11 bases, J shed 1 base, and the junction held 4 bases outside the gene matches. The CDR3 totals 13 residues. Germline CDR1 and CDR2: MNHEY and SVGAGI. CDR3: CAAKRGGTDTQYF. The CDR3 DNA sequence: TGTGCCGCAAAGCGGGGGGGCACAGATACGCAGTATTTT.

The V and J genes are TRBV3-1 (or the pseudogene TRBV3-2) and TRBJ2-7, with TRBD2 as a possible D gene (6 bases). The CDR3 is 14 residues long. The germline CDR1 and CDR2 sequences are LGHDT and YNNKEL (reference sequence). V was clipped by 0 bases and J by 5 bases, with 11 bases between them. The CDR3 sequence: CASSQDRGFDEQYF. The CDR3 nucleotides are TGTGCCAGCAGCCAAGATCGGGGGTTTGACGAGCAGTACTTC.

The rearrangement joins TRBV9 to TRBJ1-1; D is uncertain. The CDR3 covers 13 residues. The germline V gene encodes CDR1 SGDLS and CDR2 YYNGEE. The V end lost 0 bases, the J end lost 0 bases, and 3 bases lay between the germline ends. In DNA, the CDR3 is TGTGCCAGCAGCGTAGACATGAACACTGAAGCTTTCTTT. The encoded protein is CASSVDMNTEAFF.

A single count supports this clone. This chain uses TRBV7-9 with TRBJ1-3, with TRBD1 as a possible D gene (5 bases). Germline values: CDR1 SEHNR, CDR2 FQNEAQ (reference sequence). The V and J ends lost 5 bases and 0 bases respectively, with 14 bases between them. This CDR3 comprises 16 residues. The CDR3: CASSPDTGFSGNTIYF. The CDR3 DNA is TGTGCCAGCAGCCCCGATACAGGATTCTCTGGAAACACCATATATTTT.

The J gene is TRBJ2-5, the V gene TRBV4-1, with 8 bases that match TRBD2. After removal of 0 bases from V and 6 bases from J, the junction contained 6 bases not matched to a gene. Germline V lookup: CDR1 MGHRA, CDR2 YSYEKL. There are 15 residues in the CDR3. For the CDR3, the DNA is TGCGCCAGCAGCCAAGATGCAGCGGGGGAAAAGACCCAGTACTTC. It encodes CASSQDAAGEKTQYF.

The chain links TRBV7-3 to TRBJ2-3; no clear D gene. The CDR3 extends over 17 amino acids. Germline CDR1 is SGHTA and CDR2 is FQGTGA. Trimming took 1 base from V and 0 from J, leaving 14 bases between them. CDR3 DNA: TGTGCCAGCAGCTTAAATCCGACAACCTCTAGCACAGATACGCAGTATTTT. The encoded protein is CASSLNPTTSSTDTQYF.

This chain connects TRBV18 to TRBJ1-2; D unresolved. The CDR3 is 13 amino acids. CDR1 and CDR2 (germline): KGHSH, LQKENI. Trimming left V 6 bases short and J 8 bases short, with 16 bases between. The CDR3 bases are TGTGCCAGCTCGCCGGACTCGGGGAGGGGCTACACCTTC. Translating it yields CASSPDSGRGYTF.

This chain uses TRBV19 with TRBJ1-1, with TRBD1 matching 10 bases. The length of the CDR3 is 15 residues. Germline CDR1 is LNHDA and CDR2 is SQIVND (reference sequence). V lost 6 bases to trimming and J lost 6 bases; unmatched junction nucleotides: 10. This CDR3 reads CASRPKTDRGAEAFF. The CDR3 DNA reads as TGTGCCAGTAGACCCAAAACGGACAGGGGGGCTGAAGCTTTCTTT.

The J gene is TRBJ2-7, the V gene TRBV29-1; 11 positions agree with TRBD1. Unmatched junction bases numbered 1, after V lost 0 bases and J lost 3 bases. CDR3 size: 14 residues. Germline V gene lookup returns CDR1 SQVTM and CDR2 ANQGSEA. CDR3: CSVEDGTGGYEQYF. The CDR3 region has the DNA TGCAGCGTTGAAGATGGGACAGGGGGCTACGAGCAGTACTTC.

The chain recombines TRBV4-3 with TRBJ2-7; 10 bases match TRBD1. The CDR3 sequence is 17 residues long. The trim removed 0 bases at V and 3 bases at J, leaving 8 bases unmatched. CDR1 LGHNA and CDR2 YSLEER come from the germline V gene. The CDR3 sequence is CASSQDATGGLGYEQYF. The DNA for the CDR3 is TGCGCCAGCAGCCAAGATGCGACAGGGGGCCTAGGCTACGAGCAGTACTTC.

The CDR3 loop reads CASSLTENTGELFF. The CDR3 DNA reads TGTGCCAGCAGCCTGACAGAAAACACCGGGGAGCTGTTTTTT. This rearrangement joins TRBV7-9 to TRBJ2-2; the D gene is possibly TRBD1 (5 bases). The CDR3 runs 14 residues. Germline V gene lookup returns CDR1 SEHNR and CDR2 FQNEAQ (reference sequence). Trimming shortened V by 5 bases and J by 2 bases, and 9 bases separated the two germline ends.

This clone was seen once. Other DNA sequences in the sample encode the same CDR3. J is TRBJ1-3 and V is TRBV7-2; unclear D gene. V lost 2 bases, J lost 4 bases, and 3 bases lay in between. Germline CDR1 and CDR2: SGHTA and FQGNSA. The CDR3 has 12 residues. CDR3 residues: CASSLSGNTIYF. In DNA, the CDR3 is TGTGCCAGCAGCTTAAGCGGAAACACCATATATTTT.

CDR3 in amino acids: CASSPNQNSNQPQHF. The CDR3 DNA reads as TGTGCCAGCTCACCAAACCAGAATAGCAATCAGCCCCAGCATTTT. The chain couples TRBV18 to TRBJ1-5, with no clear D. The germline gives CDR1 KGHSH, CDR2 LQKENI. Between the trimmed V and J ends, which lost 2 bases and 0 bases, there was a span of 8 bases. The CDR3 is 15 residues long.

This clone was detected a few times. The chain joins TRBV5-1 to TRBJ1-5; 7 nucleotides match TRBD1. The J segment lost 7 bases and the V segment lost 1 base, leaving 2 bases of the junction unmatched. The CDR3 is 13 amino acids. Per germline, CDR1 SGHRS and CDR2 YFSETQ. In DNA, the CDR3 is TGCGCCAGCAGCTTGCACAGGGGACAGCCCCAGCATTTT. It codes for CASSLHRGQPQHF.

The V and J genes are TRBV28 and TRBJ2-7, with 8 nucleotides matching TRBD1. The V and J ends lost 5 bases and 0 bases, in that order; junction bases with no gene match: 6. The CDR3 is 15 amino acids. The germline gives CDR1 MDHEN, CDR2 SYDVKM. The CDR3 region is CASSPGTGNSYEQYF. CDR3 DNA sequence: TGTGCCAGCAGTCCCGGGACAGGAAACTCCTACGAGCAGTACTTC.

This clone was picked up one time. The CDR3 bases are TGTGCCAGCAGCGTAGAAGGGGGCCATGAAAAACTGTTTTTT. This translates into CASSVEGGHEKLFF. The rearrangement uses TRBV9 and TRBJ1-4, with 7 bases aligning to TRBD1. The CDR3 totals 14 residues. Per germline, CDR1 SGDLS and CDR2 YYNGEE. V lost 0 bases, J lost 6 bases, and 2 bases stayed unmatched.

This clone has a single count. This chain uses TRBV5-4 with TRBJ2-3; tentative D call: TRBD1 (5 bases). Trimming pared 4 bases from V and 4 bases from J, leaving 10 bases between. The length of the CDR3 is 13 residues. The germline CDR1 and CDR2 sequences are SGHNT and YYREEE (reference sequence). CDR3 region: CASSPPRADTQYF. The CDR3 coding sequence is TGTGCCAGCAGCCCCCCCAGGGCAGATACGCAGTATTTT.

The V call is TRBV27, the J call TRBJ2-2; TRBD2 agrees at 8 bases. Germline V gives CDR1 MNHEY, CDR2 SMNVEV (reference sequence). Germline trimming cut 4 bases from V and 7 bases from J; bases unmatched to any gene: 2. The CDR3 has 13 residues. The CDR3 here is CASSSGGGGELFF. The CDR3 DNA is TGTGCCAGCAGTTCGGGGGGGGGCGGGGAGCTGTTTTTT.

V and J are TRBV13 and TRBJ1-4; D is undetermined. The CDR3 consists of 14 residues. V was cut by 0 bases and J by 5 bases, with 7 bases left in between. Germline V CDR1 and CDR2: PRHDT, FYEKMQ (reference sequence). The chain's CDR3 is CASSLGEPNEKLFF. The CDR3 DNA sequence: TGTGCCAGCAGCTTAGGAGAGCCCAATGAAAAACTGTTTTTT. The variable domain in full, completed from reference TRBV13 and TRBJ1-4, reads AAGVIQSPRHLIKEKRETATLKCYPIPRHDTVYWYQQGPGQDPQFLISFYEKMQSDKGSIPDRFSAQQFSDYHSELNMSSLELGDSALYFCASSLGEPNEKLFFGSGTQLSVL.

This clone was observed a few times. This chain links TRBV7-3 with TRBJ2-3; D possibly corresponds to TRBD2 (7 bases). The germline V gene has CDR1 SGHTA and CDR2 FQGTGA. The CDR3 is 16 residues long. Trimming cost V 4 bases and J 3 bases, with 17 bases left between them. CDR3 amino acids: CASSSSSGGLTDTQYF. The CDR3 DNA reads as TGTGCCAGCAGCTCTAGCTCGGGGGGCCTTACAGATACGCAGTATTTT.

This clone was found once. The V gene is TRBV5-1, the J gene TRBJ1-6, with 9 nucleotides matching TRBD1. The CDR3 totals 17 residues. The germline V gene has CDR1 SGHRS and CDR2 YFSETQ. V was clipped by 0 bases and J by 5 bases; unmatched bases: 6. In nucleotides, the CDR3 is TGCGCCAGCAGCTTGGAAGGGACAGGGTCTGATAATTCACCCCTCCACTTT. Protein sequence: CASSLEGTGSDNSPLHF.

The chain employs TRBV7-9 and TRBJ2-1, with D unresolved. The length of the CDR3 is 14 residues. Germline CDR1 SEHNR, CDR2 FQNEAQ (reference sequence). Trimming shortened V by 2 bases and J by 4 bases, and 9 bases separated the two germline ends. As DNA, the CDR3 is TGTGCCAGCAGCTTATCACAGATTTACAATGAGCAGTTCTTC. Encoded protein: CASSLSQIYNEQFF.